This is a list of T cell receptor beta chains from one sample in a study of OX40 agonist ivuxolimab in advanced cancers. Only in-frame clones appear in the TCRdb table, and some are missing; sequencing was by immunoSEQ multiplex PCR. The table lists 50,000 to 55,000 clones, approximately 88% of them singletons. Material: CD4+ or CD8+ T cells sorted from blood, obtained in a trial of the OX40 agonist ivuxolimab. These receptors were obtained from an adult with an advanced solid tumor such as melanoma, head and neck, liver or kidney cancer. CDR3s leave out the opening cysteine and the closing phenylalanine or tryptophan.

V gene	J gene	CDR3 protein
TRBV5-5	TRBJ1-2	ASSLSGLGYGYT
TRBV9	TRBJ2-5	ASSVVGSQETQY
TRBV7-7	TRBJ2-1	ASSPTSGSHNEQF
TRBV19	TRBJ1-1	ASSRDLNTEAF
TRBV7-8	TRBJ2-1	ASSPGLAGGPREQF
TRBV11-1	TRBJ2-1	ASSSPRSSYNEQF
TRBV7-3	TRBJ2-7	ASSPQGLAGGMYEQY
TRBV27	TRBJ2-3	ASSLPGRVKY
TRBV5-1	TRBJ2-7	ASSFFRTSGSPGEQY
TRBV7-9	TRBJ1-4	ASKRTAGTGPYEKLF
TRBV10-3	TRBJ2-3	AISFLAGRTDTQY
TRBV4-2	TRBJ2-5	ASSQAGGPTTDQY
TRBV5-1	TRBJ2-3	ASSWGLAGGPGDTQY
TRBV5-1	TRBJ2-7	ASTPGGGSSYEQY